A single sample is the source of the 28 T cell receptor beta chains below, sequenced in a study of shared clonotypes between healthy human individuals. Profiling relied on immunoSEQ multiplex PCR, and the TCRdb table lists in-frame clones only, not all of them. This repertoire shows over 2 million clones, over 85% found once; its top ten account for roughly 0.13%. Specimen: naive CD4+ T cells sorted from blood. Subset indicated: CD45RA+ positively selected. Receptors originate from a young man in good health.

A note on this clone: Since the CDR3 does not end with the conserved phenylalanine or tryptophan, this likely comes from a read error. V gene TRBV5-1 combines with J gene TRBJ1-5; D gene ambiguous. Deletions cut 0 bases from V and 3 bases from J, with 10 bases between. This CDR3 comprises 15 residues. The germline CDR1 and CDR2 sequences are SGHRS and YFSETQ. The CDR3 protein is CASSLDSSYNQPQHL. CDR3 bases: TGCGCCAGCAGCTTGGACAGTAGTTACAATCAGCCCCAGCATCTT.

The rearrangement links TRBV4-1 to TRBJ1-2; D is possibly TRBD1 (5 bases). Trimming cost V 3 bases and J 4 bases, with 18 bases left between them. The CDR3 runs to 16 residues. CDR1 is MGHRA and CDR2 is YSYEKL in the germline V gene. DNA for the CDR3: TGCGCCAGCAGCCAGCCTTCCCGGGGCCGATTCTATGGCTACACCTTC. Translated, it gives CASSQPSRGRFYGYTF.

The J gene is TRBJ2-4, the V gene TRBV7-2, with 7 nucleotides matching TRBD1. The CDR3 sequence is 13 residues long. The junction had 9 bases not matched to a gene; V was cut back by 7 bases and J by 9 bases. Per germline, CDR1 SGHTA and CDR2 FQGNSA. CDR3 bases: TGTGCCAGCACTCAGGGGGTCCAAGGCATTCAGTACTTC. Residues: CASTQGVQGIQYF. Filled out from reference TRBV7-2 and TRBJ2-4, the complete variable domain reads GAGVSQSPSNKVTEKGKDVELRCDPISGHTALYWYRQSLGQGLEFLIYFQGNSAPDKSGLPSDRFSAERTGGSVSTLTIQRTQQEDSAVYLCASTQGVQGIQYFGAGTRLSVL.

The J gene is TRBJ2-2, the V gene TRBV2; D call uncertain. CDR1 is SNHLY, CDR2 FYNNEI, per germline. Trimming removed 5 bases at V and 4 bases at J, with 8 bases between. CDR3 length: 13 residues. The CDR3 reads CASSQSVTGELFF. The DNA of the CDR3 is TGTGCCAGCAGTCAGAGCGTCACCGGGGAGCTGTTTTTT.

This clone has a single count. The gene calls are TRBV7-2 and TRBJ2-3; 10 nucleotides match TRBD2. This CDR3 contains 16 residues. Trimming took 1 base from V and 4 from J; bases not matched to a gene: 5. Germline lookup yields CDR1 SGHTA and CDR2 FQGNSA. Here the CDR3 reads CASSLGGLAGADTQYF. CDR3 coding DNA: TGTGCCAGCAGCTTAGGTGGCCTAGCGGGGGCAGATACGCAGTATTTT.

The CDR3 DNA is TGTGCCAGCAGCTTCTGGGACAGGATCAACACTGAAGCTTTCTTT. This gives the protein CASSFWDRINTEAFF. The chain joins TRBV5-6 to TRBJ1-1, with TRBD1 identical over 8 bases. This CDR3 is built from 15 residues. The germline CDR1 and CDR2 sequences are SGHDT and YYEEEE. V was clipped by 2 bases and J by 2 bases; unmatched bases: 5.

V is TRBV9 and J is TRBJ2-3; the match to TRBD1 covers 7 bases. The V segment lost 4 bases and the J segment 4 bases; nucleotides outside the gene matches: 12. The CDR3 covers 16 residues. Germline lookup yields CDR1 SGDLS and CDR2 YYNGEE. The CDR3 here is CASSPVGGVSPDTQYF. The CDR3, as DNA: TGTGCCAGCAGCCCCGTAGGGGGCGTCAGCCCAGATACGCAGTATTTT.

As for this clone: Other nucleotide sequences from this sample produce the same CDR3. The V and J genes are TRBV5-1 and TRBJ2-7, with 7 bases matching TRBD1. The trim removed 4 bases at V and 0 bases at J, leaving 7 bases unmatched. The CDR3 has 15 residues. Germline V gene data show CDR1 as SGHRS and CDR2 as YFSETQ. CDR3 nucleotides: TGCGCCAGCAGCCCGGGACAGACCAACTCCTACGAGCAGTACTTC. Its protein product is CASSPGQTNSYEQYF.

The V gene is TRBV9, the J gene TRBJ2-3; perhaps TRBD1 as D (6 bases). V was trimmed by 4 bases and J by 1 base, leaving 16 bases between them. This CDR3 spans 16 amino acids. CDR1 is SGDLS, CDR2 YYNGEE, per germline. DNA for the CDR3: TGTGCCAGCAGCTTACCCCGAGGGGGTGGCACAGATACGCAGTATTTT. As protein: CASSLPRGGGTDTQYF. Variable domain in full (rest from reference TRBV9 and TRBJ2-3): DSGVTQTPKHLITATGQRVTLRCSPRSGDLSVYWYQQSLDQGLQFLIQYYNGEERAKGNILERFSAQQFPDLHSELNLSSLELGDSALYFCASSLPRGGGTDTQYFGPGTRLTVL.

This clone was found once. This chain joins TRBV9 and TRBJ2-7, with D possibly matching TRBD2 (5 bases). The CDR3 has 14 amino acids. Deletions cut 4 bases from V and 3 bases from J, with 14 bases between. Germline CDR1 SGDLS, CDR2 YYNGEE. The CDR3 spells CASSPRTGNYEQYF. The CDR3 DNA reads TGTGCCAGCAGCCCTCGGACGGGAAACTACGAGCAGTACTTC.

The V gene is TRBV2, the J gene TRBJ1-4; TRBD1 agrees at 7 bases. V dropped 10 bases and J dropped 3; count of bases not matched to a gene: 14. This CDR3 is 16 amino acids long. CDR1 SNHLY and CDR2 FYNNEI come from the germline V gene. CDR3: CAIQAGGSRANEKLFF. CDR3 in DNA: TGTGCCATCCAGGCAGGGGGGTCTCGAGCTAATGAAAAACTGTTTTTT.

The chain recombines TRBV9 with TRBJ1-3; D possibly corresponds to TRBD1 (5 bases). Trimming removed 4 bases at V and 3 bases at J, with 17 bases between. CDR1 and CDR2 (germline): SGDLS, YYNGEE. CDR3 size: 16 residues. CDR3 DNA: TGTGCCAGCAGCCTATCCTTCGGACAACTTGGAAACACCATATATTTT. Translated, it gives CASSLSFGQLGNTIYF.

The DNA for the CDR3 is TGCGCCAGCAGCCAAGACCAGAATCAGCCCCAGCATTTT. It is translated as CASSQDQNQPQHF. The chain couples TRBV4-3 to TRBJ1-5; D remains ambiguous. The CDR3 spans 13 residues. The germline V gene encodes CDR1 LGHNA and CDR2 YSLEER. The germline V and J ends were trimmed by 0 bases and 4 bases, with 4 bases remaining between them.

This clone has just one count. Compared with germline, one end of the junction differs, possibly owing to a read error. The chain has TRBV6-5 and TRBJ2-3; possible D gene TRBD2, 6 bases. CDR1 and CDR2 from the germline V gene are MNHEY and SVGAGI. This CDR3 is 15 amino acids long. CDR3 sequence: CASSDSRLGTDTQYF. CDR3 nucleotides: TGTGCCAGCAGTGACTCTCGACTAGGCACAGATACGCAGTATTTT.

This clone was detected only once. This chain uses TRBV29-1 with TRBJ1-2; D gene uncertain. V was trimmed by 1 base and J by 6 bases, leaving 12 bases between them. Looked up from germline, CDR1 is SQVTM and CDR2 is ANQGSEA. The CDR3 is made up of 13 amino acids. The CDR3 coding sequence is TGCAGCGTTGAAGTCTTGGGGAGAGATGGCTACACCTTC. Its translation: CSVEVLGRDGYTF.

For this clone: The identical CDR3 is also encoded by other nucleotide sequences in the sample. The gene calls are TRBV5-1 and TRBJ2-7, with D possibly matching TRBD1 (6 bases). Germline CDR1 is SGHRS and CDR2 is YFSETQ. V lost 3 bases and J 6 bases, leaving 16 bases between the germline ends. The CDR3 is made up of 14 amino acids. The CDR3 region is CASSSLQGSGEQYF. The CDR3 DNA sequence: TGCGCCAGCAGCTCGTTACAGGGCAGTGGCGAGCAGTACTTC.

The rearrangement links TRBV7-9 to TRBJ1-1; D uncertain. CDR3 length: 11 residues. In germline, CDR1 is SEHNR, CDR2 FQNEAQ (reference sequence). Trimming shortened V by 7 bases and J by 3 bases, and 6 bases separated the two germline ends. DNA of the CDR3: TGTGCCAGCAACCCATACACTGAAGCTTTCTTT. The encoded protein is CASNPYTEAFF.

The rearrangement joins TRBV6-6 to TRBJ2-7; D may be TRBD1 (6 bases). Trimming took 2 bases from V and 3 from J, leaving 17 bases between them. The CDR3 runs 16 residues. Germline CDR1 is MNHNY and CDR2 is SVGAGI (reference sequence). DNA for the CDR3: TGTGCCAGCAGTTACGTACAGGGCGAAAATAGCTACGAGCAGTACTTC. It specifies CASSYVQGENSYEQYF.

This chain joins TRBV5-1 and TRBJ2-1; D possibly uses TRBD1 or TRBD2 (5 bases each). The CDR3 covers 14 residues. The germline CDR1 and CDR2 sequences are SGHRS and YFSETQ. V was pared by 1 base and J by 9 bases, with 14 bases between. The CDR3 loop is CASSLLGSGGEQFF. For the CDR3, the DNA is TGCGCCAGCAGCTTGTTGGGTAGTGGGGGTGAGCAGTTCTTC. Drawing the rest from reference TRBV5-1 and TRBJ2-1, the complete variable domain is KAGVTQTPRYLIKTRGQQVTLSCSPISGHRSVSWYQQTPGQGLQFLFEYFSETQRNKGNFPGRFSGRQFSNSRSEMNVSTLELGDSALYLCASSLLGSGGEQFFGPGTRLTVL.

This chain links TRBV30 with TRBJ2-2, with 8 nucleotides matching TRBD1. The J segment lost 5 bases and the V segment lost 3 bases, leaving 8 bases of the junction unmatched. CDR1 and CDR2 (germline): GTSNPN, SVGIG (reference sequence). The CDR3 is 15 amino acids. In DNA form, the CDR3 reads TGTGCCTGGAGGGCCCGGACAGGGCGGACCGGGGAGCTGTTTTTT. Amino acids: CAWRARTGRTGELFF.

The chain is built from TRBV6-5 and TRBJ1-6; 7 bases align to TRBD1. From germline, CDR1 is MNHEY and CDR2 SVGAGI. This CDR3 is built from 15 residues. Trimming at V came to 8 bases and at J to 7 bases, leaving 11 bases not matched to a gene. DNA for the CDR3: TGTGCCAGCGCCCCAACGGACAGGAAAAATTCACCCCTCCACTTT. Residues: CASAPTDRKNSPLHF.

The genes are TRBV21-1 and TRBJ1-5; TRBD1 is taken as the D call from the table, unchecked against the DNA. TRBV21-1 is listed as a pseudogene. This CDR3 has 15 amino acids. Here the CDR3 DNA reads TGTGCCAGCAGCAAAGCGACAGGGGAGGATCAGCCCCAGCATTTT. Amino acid sequence: CASSKATGEDQPQHF.

The chain carries TRBV5-1 and TRBJ2-1; D uncertain. The germline V gene has CDR1 SGHRS and CDR2 YFSETQ. The CDR3 contains 15 residues. The V and J ends lost 1 base and 4 bases respectively, with 12 bases between them. The CDR3 sequence is CASSLKAELYNEQFF. CDR3 sequence (DNA): TGCGCCAGCAGCTTGAAGGCAGAGCTTTACAATGAGCAGTTCTTC.

This rearrangement joins TRBV7-2 to TRBJ1-5; 9 bases map to TRBD1. The CDR3 spans 13 residues. With V trimmed by 5 bases and J by 9 bases, 5 bases remained unmatched. CDR1 and CDR2 (germline): SGHTA, FQGNSA. The CDR3 region has the DNA TGTGCCAGCAGCCCTGGGACAGGGCTGCCCCAGCATTTT. It codes for CASSPGTGLPQHF.

The chain employs TRBV11-2 and TRBJ2-3; 12 bases match TRBD2. From germline, CDR1 is SGHAT and CDR2 FQNNGV. This CDR3 is built from 18 residues. V was pared by 1 base and J by 4 bases, with 9 bases of the junction left unmatched. CDR3 amino acids: CASSLVGGTSGPPDTQYF. DNA of the CDR3: TGTGCCAGCAGCTTAGTCGGTGGGACTAGCGGGCCCCCAGATACGCAGTATTTT. The variable domain in full, with the rest retrieved from reference TRBV11-2 and TRBJ2-3, is EAGVAQSPRYKIIEKRQSVAFWCNPISGHATLYWYQQILGQGPKLLIQFQNNGVVDDSQLPKDRFSAERLKGVDSTLKIQPAKLEDSAVYLCASSLVGGTSGPPDTQYFGPGTRLTVL.

The chain links TRBV2 to TRBJ1-2; TRBD1 agrees at 8 bases. CDR1 and CDR2 from the germline V gene are SNHLY and FYNNEI. Unmatched junction bases numbered 2, after V lost 4 bases and J lost 4 bases. The CDR3 length is 13 residues. The CDR3 nucleotides are TGTGCCAGCAGTGGACAGGGGACCTATGGCTACACCTTC. This translates into CASSGQGTYGYTF.

The chain is built from TRBV2 and TRBJ2-7, with D perhaps matching TRBD2 (5 bases). Germline lookup yields CDR1 SNHLY and CDR2 FYNNEI. The length of the CDR3 is 14 residues. The ends were cut back, 6 bases at V and 0 bases at J, with 12 bases in the middle. The CDR3 loop reads CASRRVYSSYEQYF. In nucleotides, the CDR3 is TGTGCCAGCAGGAGGGTATATAGCTCCTACGAGCAGTACTTC.

This clone was observed a single time. The rearrangement links TRBV30 to TRBJ1-2; 7 bases map to TRBD1. Germline V gives CDR1 GTSNPN, CDR2 SVGIG (reference sequence). CDR3 size: 15 residues. The trim removed 2 bases at V and 5 bases at J, leaving 11 bases unmatched. The CDR3: CAWSTGQAISYGYTF. DNA of the CDR3: TGTGCCTGGAGTACTGGACAGGCTATATCTTATGGCTACACCTTC. Filled out from reference TRBV30 and TRBJ1-2, the complete variable domain reads SQTIHQWPATLVQPVGSPLSLECTVEGTSNPNLYWYRQAAGRGLQLLFYSVGIGQISSEVPQNLSASRPQDRQFILSSKKLLLSDSGFYLCAWSTGQAISYGYTFGSGTRLTVV.